This record concerns one TCR beta chain sequence. Its antigen is unidentified. TCRdb recomputed calls from the 5' RACE reads with MiXCR, one row per CDR3 protein. The table has 470,000 or so distinct CDR3 sequences, around 20% seen once. The sample comes from a study of T-cell memory formation after mild COVID-19. Study-wide results and limits: The appearance of some responding clones in pre-infection memory suggested that cross-reactive memory joined. Among contracting clones, CD4+ were mainly CM/EM and CD8+ enriched in EMRA. The study found balanced CD4/CD8 in clones contracting day 15 to 85 and a CD4+ lean in later expanders.

Per the germline V gene, CDR1 is DFQATT and CDR2 is SNEGSKA (reference sequence). Trimming stripped 2 bases from V and 4 bases from J, with 29 bases between. The CDR3 has 19 residues. Material for sequencing was PBMCs or a T cell subset sorted from them (not recorded which). This TCR derives from an adult woman who had mild COVID-19 (a few samples of this study predate the infection). Cell type and time point are not known. The J gene is TRBJ1-1, the V gene TRBV20-1; possibly TRBD1 for D (6 bases). The DNA for the CDR3 is TGCAGTGCTAGATACCTATCGACGGGGTGGGGGCGCTTCTTCACTGAAGCTTTCTTT. It yields the protein CSARYLSTGWGRFFTEAFF.